The 20 T cell receptor beta chains given below trace back to one sample, sequenced in a study of blood T cell repertoires in COVID-19. Produced via immunoSEQ multiplex PCR; TCRdb's table is partial and in-frame only. The sample holds around 68,000 clones, 87% seen once. The source material was peripheral blood. The source of these receptors is a woman between 50 and 59 years old with acute or convalescent COVID-19.

This clone was recorded only once. The chain joins TRBV29-1 to TRBJ1-2; perhaps TRBD1 as D (6 bases). There are 12 residues in the CDR3. The germline V and J ends were trimmed by 5 bases and 8 bases, with 15 bases remaining between them. Germline CDR1 and CDR2: SQVTM and ANQGSEA. The chain's CDR3 is CSVKNRGGGYTF. The CDR3 nucleotides are TGCAGCGTTAAAAACCGGGGGGGCGGCTACACCTTC.

The gene calls are TRBV5-1 and TRBJ1-2, with D hard to call. V lost 10 bases to trimming and J lost 0 bases, with 16 bases between them. CDR3 size: 14 residues. Looked up from germline, CDR1 is SGHRS and CDR2 is YFSETQ. In DNA form, the CDR3 reads TGCGCCCTGCGGGTGGCAGCAGCTAACTATGGCTACACCTTC. Its protein product is CALRVAAANYGYTF.

V gene TRBV7-8 combines with J gene TRBJ2-2; D may be TRBD2 (6 bases). Looked up from germline, CDR1 is SGHVS and CDR2 is FQNEAQ. V gave up 1 base and J gave up 2 bases, with 11 bases separating them. The CDR3 is made up of 16 amino acids. CDR3 protein: CASSLGRRENTGELFF. CDR3 DNA: TGTGCCAGCAGCTTAGGGCGGCGGGAAAACACCGGGGAGCTGTTTTTT.

The V gene is TRBV6-1, the J gene TRBJ2-3; perhaps TRBD2 as D (6 bases). CDR1 and CDR2 from the germline V gene are MNHNS and SASEGT. The CDR3 sequence is 16 residues long. Trimming removed 4 bases from V and 0 bases from J, with 14 bases in between. Here the CDR3 reads CASSGRYGGSTDTQYF. CDR3 coding DNA: TGTGCCAGCAGTGGCCGATACGGAGGGAGCACAGATACGCAGTATTTT.

The gene calls are TRBV30 and TRBJ1-2, with TRBD1 identical over 7 bases. Germline CDR1 GTSNPN, CDR2 SVGIG (reference sequence). Germline trimming cut 1 base from V and 3 bases from J; bases unmatched to any gene: 8. The CDR3 covers 15 residues. Here the CDR3 DNA reads TGTGCCTGGAGTGGACATACAGGGGCGGACTATGGCTACACCTTC. This gives the protein CAWSGHTGADYGYTF.

J is TRBJ1-6 and V is TRBV7-3, with 7 positions matching TRBD1. J was trimmed by 14 bases and V by 4 bases; bases with no gene match: 17. This CDR3 spans 16 amino acids. Per germline, CDR1 SGHTA and CDR2 FQGTGA. The CDR3 loop reads CASSSSWTGRGVTLHF. CDR3 nucleotide sequence: TGTGCCAGCAGCTCTTCTTGGACAGGACGAGGGGTCACCCTCCACTTT.

V is TRBV7-2 and J is TRBJ1-5; TRBD1 agrees at 8 bases. Germline V lookup: CDR1 SGHTA, CDR2 FQGNSA. This CDR3 comprises 13 residues. V shed 4 bases, J shed 6 bases, and the junction held 2 bases outside the gene matches. CDR3 sequence (DNA): TGTGCCAGCAGCTGGACAGGGTCTCAGCCCCAGCATTTT. It translates to CASSWTGSQPQHF. The whole variable domain, filled in from reference TRBV7-2 and TRBJ1-5, reads GAGVSQSPSNKVTEKGKDVELRCDPISGHTALYWYRQSLGQGLEFLIYFQGNSAPDKSGLPSDRFSAERTGGSVSTLTIQRTQQEDSAVYLCASSWTGSQPQHFGDGTRLSIL.

V is TRBV10-3 and J is TRBJ2-7, with 8 bases aligning to TRBD2. Trimming took 11 bases from V and 6 from J; bases not matched to a gene: 15. The CDR3 runs to 14 residues. Germline V gene lookup returns CDR1 ENHRY and CDR2 SYGVKD. The DNA for the CDR3 is TGTGCCGCGGGGGGAGGGGCGGGGACCGGCGAGCAGTACTTC. Its translation is CAAGGGAGTGEQYF.

The chain links TRBV2 to TRBJ2-1, with 9 bases that match TRBD2. V trimming: 7 bases; J trimming: 4 bases; junction bases outside the gene matches: 8. From germline, CDR1 is SNHLY and CDR2 FYNNEI. CDR3 length: 15 residues. The CDR3 DNA reads TGTGCCAGCACATCATTAGGACTAGCGTACAATGAGCAGTTCTTC. Translating it yields CASTSLGLAYNEQFF.

The V call is TRBV7-3, the J call TRBJ2-3; TRBD2 agrees at 12 bases. Germline lookup yields CDR1 SGHTA and CDR2 FQGTGA. V was clipped by 5 bases and J by 0 bases; unmatched bases: 6. This CDR3 contains 17 residues. The CDR3 loop is CASSTRLAGASTDTQYF. Written as DNA, the CDR3 is TGTGCCAGCAGCACCAGACTAGCGGGGGCTAGCACAGATACGCAGTATTTT.

This chain uses TRBV6-6 with TRBJ1-5, with TRBD1 matching over 8 bases. CDR1 is MNHNY and CDR2 is SVGAGI in the germline V gene (reference sequence). V lost 10 bases, J lost 6 bases, and 5 bases stayed unmatched. The CDR3 is 12 amino acids. The CDR3 nucleotides read TGTGCCACTACAGGGGGGCCTCAGCCCCAGCATTTT. Protein product: CATTGGPQPQHF.

This clone was counted only a few times. The V and J genes are TRBV2 and TRBJ2-1; D might be TRBD1 (6 bases). CDR1 SNHLY and CDR2 FYNNEI come from the germline V gene. There are 15 residues in the CDR3. Trimming took off 1 base at V and 8 bases at J, with 15 bases between the two ends. CDR3 in DNA: TGTGCCAGCAGTGAAGGGGGGCTTAAGGTGGATGAGCAGTTCTTC. This encodes CASSEGGLKVDEQFF.

This chain joins TRBV10-1 and TRBJ1-1, with D tentatively TRBD1 (5 bases). The CDR3 totals 14 residues. The germline V gene encodes CDR1 WNHNN and CDR2 SYGVQD (reference sequence). V lost 2 bases to trimming and J lost 2 bases, with 9 bases between them. CDR3 sequence reads: CASSEAGLNTEAFF. CDR3 in DNA: TGCGCCAGCAGTGAGGCGGGACTAAACACTGAAGCTTTCTTT.

The V gene is TRBV25-1, the J gene TRBJ1-2, with 9 bases aligning to TRBD1. Germline lookup yields CDR1 MGHDK and CDR2 SYGVNS. With 6 bases clipped from V and 6 bases from J, the junction kept 8 bases outside the gene matches. This CDR3 is built from 14 residues. CDR3 protein: CASSTGTGFDGYTF. DNA of the CDR3: TGTGCCAGCAGCACCGGGACAGGGTTTGATGGCTACACCTTC.

The chain carries TRBV28 and TRBJ2-7; 10 nucleotides agree with TRBD2. The CDR3 totals 13 residues. Germline assignment: CDR1 MDHEN and CDR2 SYDVKM. The J segment lost 5 bases and the V segment lost 8 bases, leaving 6 bases of the junction unmatched. For the CDR3, the DNA is TGTGCCAGCCTGGGAGGACTAGCGGACGAGCAGTACTTC. Its protein is CASLGGLADEQYF.

This clone has just a few counts. This chain uses TRBV7-2 with TRBJ2-5; 13 nucleotides match TRBD2. Germline lookup yields CDR1 SGHTA and CDR2 FQGNSA. The CDR3 extends over 16 amino acids. V lost 3 bases and J lost 5; bases outside the gene matches: 6. CDR3 nucleotide sequence: TGTGCCAGCAGCTTTAGACTAGCGGGGGGAGTTGAGACCCAGTACTTC. Amino acids: CASSFRLAGGVETQYF. The whole variable domain, filled in from reference TRBV7-2 and TRBJ2-5, reads GAGVSQSPSNKVTEKGKDVELRCDPISGHTALYWYRQSLGQGLEFLIYFQGNSAPDKSGLPSDRFSAERTGGSVSTLTIQRTQQEDSAVYLCASSFRLAGGVETQYFGPGTRLLVL.

The V and J genes are TRBV18 and TRBJ1-4; D may be TRBD1 (5 bases). The length of the CDR3 is 13 residues. Trimming stripped 5 bases from V and 4 bases from J, with 8 bases between. The germline CDR1 and CDR2 sequences are KGHSH and LQKENI. CDR3 nucleotide sequence: TGTGCCAGCTCATCTGACAGTAATGAAAAACTGTTTTTT. Translating gives CASSSDSNEKLFF.

This clone has just one count. The DNA for the CDR3 is TGTGCCAGCAGCTGGCTGGGACAGGGCGCCGGGAGTGAAAAACTGTTTTTT. Its translation is CASSWLGQGAGSEKLFF. The chain combines TRBV7-2 with TRBJ1-4, with 9 bases aligning to TRBD1. The CDR3 loop spans 17 amino acids. V shed 4 bases, J shed 7 bases, and the junction held 13 bases outside the gene matches. The germline V gene has CDR1 SGHTA and CDR2 FQGNSA.

CDR3 loop: CASTPTPTGESGYTF. CDR3 nucleotide sequence: TGTGCCAGCACCCCAACGCCGACAGGGGAGAGCGGCTACACCTTC. The chain employs TRBV6-4 and TRBJ1-2; 8 bases are shared with TRBD1. The length of the CDR3 is 15 residues. The germline V gene encodes CDR1 MRHNA and CDR2 SNTAGT. Unmatched junction bases numbered 15, after V lost 7 bases and J lost 8 bases.

This clone was counted a few times. The J gene is TRBJ1-5, the V gene TRBV19; 8 nucleotides align to TRBD1. J lost 6 bases, V lost 7 bases, and 5 bases had no gene match. In germline, CDR1 is LNHDA, CDR2 SQIVND (reference sequence). The length of the CDR3 is 13 residues. DNA for the CDR3: TGTGCCAGTAAACGACAGGGGTTTCAGCCCCAGCATTTT. Its protein product is CASKRQGFQPQHF.